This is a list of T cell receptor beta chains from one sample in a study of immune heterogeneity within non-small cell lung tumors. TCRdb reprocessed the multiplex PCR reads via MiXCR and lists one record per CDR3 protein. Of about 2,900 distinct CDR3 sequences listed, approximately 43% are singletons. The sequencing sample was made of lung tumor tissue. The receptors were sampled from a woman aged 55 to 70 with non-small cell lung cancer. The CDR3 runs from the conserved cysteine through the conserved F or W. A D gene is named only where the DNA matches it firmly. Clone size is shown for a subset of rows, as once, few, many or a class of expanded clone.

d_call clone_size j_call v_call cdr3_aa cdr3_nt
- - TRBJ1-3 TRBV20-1 CSAETIGIPSSGNTIYF TGCAGTGCTGAGACTATCGGGATCCCGAGCTCTGGAAACACCATATATTTT
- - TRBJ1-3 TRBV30 CAWKRSGNTIYF TGTGCCTGGAAAAGATCTGGAAACACCATATATTTT
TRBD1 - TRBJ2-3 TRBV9 CASSSAGQGASTQYF TGTGCCAGCAGCTCCGCGGGACAGGGGGCTTCTACGCAGTATTTT
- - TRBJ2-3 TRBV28 CASSLIDIGTSTDTQYF TGTGCCAGCAGTTTGATAGACATCGGGACTAGCACAGATACGCAGTATTTT
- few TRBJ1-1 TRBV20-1 CSARGGSEAFF TGCAGTGCAAGGGGGGGGAGTGAAGCTTTCTTT
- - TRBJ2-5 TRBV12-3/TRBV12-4 CASSRTRPGETQYF TGTGCCAGCAGTCGGACTCGTCCTGGCGAGACCCAGTACTTC
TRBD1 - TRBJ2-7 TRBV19 CASSTGQSYEQYF TGTGCCAGTAGTACGGGACAGTCCTACGAGCAGTACTTC
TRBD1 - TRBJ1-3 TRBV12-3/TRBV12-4 CASRPDRAGNTIYF TGTGCCAGCAGACCAGACAGGGCTGGAAACACCATATATTTT
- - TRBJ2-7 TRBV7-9 CASSLEGGFYEQYF TGTGCCAGCAGCTTAGAGGGGGGGTTCTACGAGCAGTACTTC
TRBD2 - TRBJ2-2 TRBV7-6 CASSAGLNTGELFF TGTGCCAGCAGCGCGGGACTAAACACCGGGGAGCTGTTTTTT
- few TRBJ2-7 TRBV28 CASSFTGGLMSAQYF TGTGCCAGCAGTTTTACGGGCGGGCTTATGTCTGCGCAGTACTTC
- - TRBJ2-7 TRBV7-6 CAGSSHEQYF TGTGCCGGGAGCTCCCACGAGCAGTACTTC
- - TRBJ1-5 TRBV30 CAWSARGGGNQPQHF TGTGCCTGGAGCGCCCGAGGGGGGGGCAATCAGCCCCAGCATTTT
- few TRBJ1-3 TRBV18 CASSPRVSSGNTIYF TGTGCCAGCTCACCACGAGTAAGCTCTGGAAACACCATATATTTT
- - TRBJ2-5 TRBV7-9 CASSPGNWETQYF TGTGCCAGCAGCCCGGGGAACTGGGAGACCCAGTACTTC
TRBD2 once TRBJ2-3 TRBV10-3 CAISETGAGGPGDTQYF TGTGCCATCAGTGAGACTGGTGCGGGAGGGCCAGGAGATACGCAGTATTTT
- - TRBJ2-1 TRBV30 CAWSVRGSYNEQFF TGTGCCTGGAGTGTTAGGGGGTCCTACAATGAGCAGTTCTTC
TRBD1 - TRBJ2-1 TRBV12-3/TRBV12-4 CASSWDRELNEQFF TGTGCCAGCAGTTGGGACAGGGAGCTCAATGAGCAGTTCTTC
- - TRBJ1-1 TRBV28 CASSLGITGTEAFF TGTGCCAGCAGTTTAGGAATTACAGGGACTGAAGCTTTCTTT
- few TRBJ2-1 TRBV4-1 CASSQGWSNNEQFF TGCGCCAGCAGCCAAGGGTGGTCAAACAATGAGCAGTTCTTC
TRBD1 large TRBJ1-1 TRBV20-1 CSADRGRTTEAFF TGCAGTGCGGACAGGGGGCGCACAACTGAAGCTTTCTTT
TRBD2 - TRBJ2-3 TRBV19 CASSMGTSGAVDF TGTGCCAGTAGTATGGGGACTAGCGGGGCCGTGGACTTC
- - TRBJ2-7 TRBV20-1 CSAREEGRSYEQYF TGCAGTGCTAGAGAAGAAGGGCGCTCCTACGAGCAGTACTTC
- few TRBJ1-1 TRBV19 CASSIGVTEAFF TGTGCCAGTAGTATAGGCGTCACTGAAGCTTTCTTT
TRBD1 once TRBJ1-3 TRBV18 CASSRPTGYSRNTIYF TGTGCCAGCTCACGACCGACAGGGTACTCTAGAAACACCATATATTTT
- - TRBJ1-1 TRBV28 CASSAALGNTEAFF TGTGCCAGCAGCGCAGCCCTGGGAAACACTGAAGCTTTCTTT
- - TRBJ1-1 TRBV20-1 CSARFPDTEAFF TGCAGTGCTAGATTCCCCGACACTGAAGCTTTCTTT
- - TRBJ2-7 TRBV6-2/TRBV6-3 CASSYGRQSSYEQYF TGTGCCAGCAGTTACGGGCGGCAGAGCTCCTACGAGCAGTACTTC
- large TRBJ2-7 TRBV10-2 CASSAPKHIGREGDSYEQYF TGCGCCAGCAGTGCCCCCAAGCATATTGGGAGAGAGGGAGACTCCTACGAGCAGTACTTC
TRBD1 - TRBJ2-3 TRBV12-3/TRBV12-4 CASSSPGQGTDTQYF TGTGCCAGCAGTTCTCCGGGACAGGGAACAGATACGCAGTATTTT
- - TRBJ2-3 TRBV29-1 CSVEGGGTNTQYF TGCAGCGTTGAAGGAGGAGGTACCAATACGCAGTATTTT
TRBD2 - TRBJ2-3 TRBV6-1 CASSEVAGGPTDTQYF TGTGCCAGCAGTGAAGTAGCGGGAGGACCCACAGATACGCAGTATTTT
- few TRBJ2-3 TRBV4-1 CASSQVAGDTDTQYF TGCGCCAGCAGCCAAGTGGCAGGGGACACAGATACGCAGTATTTT
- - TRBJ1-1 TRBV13 CASSFDASGAGNTEAFF TGTGCCAGCAGCTTCGACGCATCTGGGGCGGGGAACACTGAAGCTTTCTTT
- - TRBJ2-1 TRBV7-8 CASSPRADMTEGNEQFF TGTGCCAGCAGCCCCCGGGCAGATATGACAGAGGGCAATGAGCAGTTCTTC
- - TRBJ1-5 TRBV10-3 CAISTAGNQPQHF TGTGCCATCAGTACAGCGGGCAATCAGCCCCAGCATTTT
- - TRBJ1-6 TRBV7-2 CASTHGHTYNSPLHF TGTGCCAGCACCCACGGACACACATATAATTCACCCCTCCACTTT
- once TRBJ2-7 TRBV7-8 CASSSPGGEQYF TGTGCCAGCAGCTCTCCTGGGGGCGAGCAGTACTTC
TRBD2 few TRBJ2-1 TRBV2 CASSVPGTSGSSYNEQFF TGTGCCAGCAGTGTACCCGGGACTAGCGGAAGCTCCTACAATGAGCAGTTCTTC
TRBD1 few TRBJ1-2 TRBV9 CASSVYDRVGGYGYTF TGTGCCAGCAGCGTTTATGACAGGGTCGGAGGCTATGGCTACACCTTC
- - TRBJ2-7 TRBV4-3 CASSQEVGNGGYEQYF TGCGCCAGCAGCCAAGAAGTGGGCAATGGGGGCTACGAGCAGTACTTC
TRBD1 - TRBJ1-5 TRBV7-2 CASSLAPGGRYQPQHF TGTGCCAGCAGCTTAGCGCCAGGGGGGCGATATCAGCCCCAGCATTTT
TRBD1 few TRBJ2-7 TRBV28 CASSLLTGGHEQYF TGTGCCAGCAGTCTCCTGACAGGGGGCCACGAGCAGTACTTC
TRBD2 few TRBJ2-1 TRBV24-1 CATSDLKREEGEQFF TGTGCCACCAGTGATTTGAAGCGGGAGGAGGGTGAGCAGTTCTTC
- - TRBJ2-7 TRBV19 CASSPGSSGEQYF TGTGCCAGTTCTCCAGGGAGCTCGGGGGAGCAGTACTTC
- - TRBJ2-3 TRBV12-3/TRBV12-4 CASSFSTDTQYF TGTGCCAGCAGTTTTAGCACAGATACGCAGTATTTT
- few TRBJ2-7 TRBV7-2 CASSPLLTVDYEQYF TGTGCCAGCAGCCCCCTTTTGACAGTTGACTACGAGCAGTACTTC
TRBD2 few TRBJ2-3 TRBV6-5 CASSYSGAGGSTDTQYF TGTGCCAGCAGTTACTCGGGAGCGGGGGGTAGCACAGATACGCAGTATTTT
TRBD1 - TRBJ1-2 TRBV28 CASSSLNLQGLGQVDGYTF TGTGCCAGCAGTTCCCTCAATCTACAGGGGTTGGGTCAAGTGGATGGCTACACCTTC
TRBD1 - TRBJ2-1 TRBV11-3 CASSRTGFEGRNEQFF TGTGCCAGCAGCAGGACAGGGTTCGAGGGTCGAAATGAGCAGTTCTTC
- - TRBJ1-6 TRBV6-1 CASTVSQVYNSPLHF TGTGCCAGCACAGTATCCCAGGTGTATAATTCACCCCTCCACTTT
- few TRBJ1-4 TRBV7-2 CASSPGPGNEKLFF TGTGCCAGCAGCCCGGGACCGGGTAATGAAAAACTGTTTTTT
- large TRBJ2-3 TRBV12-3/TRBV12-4 CASSLTLPSGGTDTQYF TGTGCCAGCAGTTTAACTCTACCCTCAGGAGGAACAGATACGCAGTATTTT